One sample yielded the 30 T cell receptor beta chains listed below, sequenced in a study of T cells expressing NK-cell markers. After re-calling the 5' RACE reads, TCRdb lists one entry per CDR3 protein, DNA absent. Its table lists 500,000 or so distinct CDR3 sequences. The source material was blood T cells: a sorted CD56 or NKG2C T cell subset, CD4+ or CD8+ T cells, or bulk PBMC T cells (not recorded which). These receptors all stem from a man aged 18-30 years in good health.

The rearrangement uses TRBV27 and TRBJ2-3. This CDR3 spans 15 amino acids. Germline V gene sequence: CDR1 MNHEY, CDR2 SMNVEV (reference sequence). CDR3 residues: CASGISGLGTDTQYF.

The chain has TRBV19 and TRBJ1-1. Germline values: CDR1 LNHDA, CDR2 SQIVND (reference sequence). CDR3 length: 16 amino acids. The CDR3 reads CASSIGQIVLSTEAFF.

V usage is TRBV6-2 or TRBV6-3 and J usage is TRBJ1-1; the TCRdb call, TRBD1, lacks DNA for checking. The CDR3 sequence is 16 residues long. CDR1 is MNHEY and CDR2 is SVGEGT in the germline V gene. The CDR3 sequence is CASSDGLTERNTEAFF.

The genes are TRBV6-1 and TRBJ1-5; checking the TCRdb D call of TRBD1 is not possible without DNA. Germline values: CDR1 MNHNS, CDR2 SASEGT. The CDR3 spans 14 residues. CDR3 loop: CASSRQGLYQPQHF.

The V call is TRBV25-1, the J call TRBJ1-2; TCRdb returns TRBD1, unconfirmable since there is no DNA. The CDR3 runs to 15 residues. Germline V gene data show CDR1 as MGHDK and CDR2 as SYGVNS. The CDR3 loop is CASSETGLANYGYTF.

The chain recombines TRBV6-5 with TRBJ2-3. The length of the CDR3 is 16 residues. The germline gives CDR1 MNHEY, CDR2 SVGAGI. The chain's CDR3 is CASSYATPSETDTQYF.

The chain recombines TRBV5-1 with TRBJ1-3; TCRdb names TRBD1, which stays unverified in the absence of DNA. Germline values: CDR1 SGHRS, CDR2 YFSETQ. This CDR3 is built from 16 residues. The CDR3 spells CASSLGAGTPGNTIYF.

The rearrangement uses TRBV20-1 and TRBJ2-7; TCRdb's D call of TRBD1 is untestable without DNA. The germline CDR1 and CDR2 sequences are DFQATT and SNEGSKA (reference sequence). The CDR3 consists of 13 residues. CDR3 in amino acids: CSGVGQVGYEQYF.

V usage is TRBV11-2 and J usage is TRBJ2-1. This CDR3 spans 11 amino acids. The germline V gene encodes CDR1 SGHAT and CDR2 FQNNGV. The CDR3: CASSKGNEQFF.

The chain links TRBV5-1 to TRBJ1-2; checking the TCRdb D call of TRBD1 is not possible without DNA. CDR1 and CDR2 from the germline V gene are SGHRS and YFSETQ. The CDR3 consists of 14 residues. CDR3 region: CASSRDGANYGYTF.

The rearrangement links TRBV19 to TRBJ2-2; absent DNA, TCRdb's TRBD1 call cannot be checked. The CDR3 contains 14 residues. Germline lookup yields CDR1 LNHDA and CDR2 SQIVND (reference sequence). The CDR3 loop reads CASQGGVGTGELFF.

The J gene is TRBJ2-2, the V gene TRBV6-5. Germline loops: CDR1 MNHEY, CDR2 SVGAGI. The CDR3 runs to 18 residues. CDR3 in amino acids: CASSYSSMPGQGNGELFF.

The genes are TRBV11-2 and TRBJ2-2. Germline V gives CDR1 SGHAT, CDR2 FQNNGV. This CDR3 has 14 residues. CDR3 sequence reads: CASSKGAATGELFF.

The chain combines TRBV27 with TRBJ2-7; the TCRdb call, TRBD1, lacks DNA for checking. The CDR3 is 15 residues long. Germline CDR1 and CDR2: MNHEY and SMNVEV (reference sequence). The CDR3 loop is CASRGGTGIGYEQYF.

The genes are TRBV12-3 or TRBV12-4 and TRBJ2-7; as DNA is missing, the TRBD2 call by TCRdb cannot be tested. The CDR3 spans 17 residues. The CDR3 sequence is CASSLVGGTSGDYEQYF.

The V call is TRBV14, the J call TRBJ2-5; TCRdb designates TRBD1, a call that cannot be tested without DNA. The CDR3 has 16 residues. Germline loops: CDR1 SGHDN, CDR2 FVKESK. The CDR3 protein is CASSQDRGTRQETQYF. The complete variable domain, with remaining parts taken from reference TRBV14 and TRBJ2-5, reads EAGVTQFPSHSVIEKGQTVTLRCDPISGHDNLYWYRRVMGKEIKFLLHFVKESKQDESGMPNNRFLAERTGGTYSTLKVQPAELEDSGVYFCASSQDRGTRQETQYFGPGTRLLVL.

The CDR3 is CASSLTTGTGGTEAFF. The chain carries TRBV7-9 and TRBJ1-1; TCRdb picks TRBD1, but there is no DNA to check that call. Per germline, CDR1 SEHNR and CDR2 FQNEAQ (reference sequence). The CDR3 consists of 16 residues.

The chain links TRBV6-2 or TRBV6-3 to TRBJ2-4; the D gene TCRdb calls, TRBD1, cannot be checked with no DNA. The CDR3 runs 16 residues. Per germline, CDR1 MNHEY and CDR2 SVGEGT. The CDR3 region is CASRSGMGIAKNIQYF.

J is TRBJ2-7 and V is TRBV28. This CDR3 is built from 14 residues. The germline CDR1 and CDR2 sequences are MDHEN and SYDVKM. This CDR3 is CASSLSGTLTEQYF.

The V and J genes are TRBV28 and TRBJ2-3; TCRdb's D call of TRBD1 is untestable without DNA. This CDR3 contains 14 residues. Germline loops: CDR1 MDHEN, CDR2 SYDVKM. CDR3 sequence reads: CATRGSRETDTQYF.

The chain links TRBV4-2 to TRBJ1-4; TCRdb's D call, TRBD1, is unchecked because there is no DNA. CDR3 size: 16 residues. The germline gives CDR1 LGHNA, CDR2 YNFKEQ. Here the CDR3 reads CASSQDGTGLNEKLFF.

The J gene is TRBJ2-7, the V gene TRBV20-1; TCRdb returns TRBD1, unconfirmable since there is no DNA. The germline CDR1 and CDR2 sequences are DFQATT and SNEGSKA (reference sequence). This CDR3 spans 14 amino acids. CDR3 loop: CSARKYDRGDEQYF.

The genes are TRBV9 and TRBJ1-1; as DNA is missing, the TRBD1 call by TCRdb cannot be tested. CDR1 is SGDLS and CDR2 is YYNGEE in the germline V gene. The length of the CDR3 is 13 residues. CDR3 sequence: CASRPLSGTEAFF.

V is TRBV9 and J is TRBJ1-5. This CDR3 comprises 14 residues. The germline gives CDR1 SGDLS, CDR2 YYNGEE. The CDR3 reads CASSQHGSNQPQHF.

This chain links TRBV7-2 with TRBJ2-5; TCRdb names TRBD2, which stays unverified in the absence of DNA. CDR1 and CDR2 from the germline V gene are SGHTA and FQGNSA. The CDR3 sequence is 17 residues long. The CDR3 sequence is CASSRGLAGGRQETQYF.

The V and J genes are TRBV20-1 and TRBJ2-1; there is no DNA to check the TCRdb D call of TRBD2. CDR1 DFQATT and CDR2 SNEGSKA come from the germline V gene (reference sequence). This CDR3 is built from 15 residues. The CDR3 here is CSASLRLSAYNEQFF.

The rearrangement links TRBV5-6 to TRBJ2-5; the D gene TCRdb calls, TRBD1, cannot be checked with no DNA. The germline CDR1 and CDR2 sequences are SGHDT and YYEEEE. The CDR3 covers 13 residues. CDR3 loop: CASSQGQEETQYF.

The chain carries TRBV5-5 and TRBJ2-1; TCRdb designates TRBD1, a call that cannot be tested without DNA. Germline CDR1 is SGHKS and CDR2 is YYEKEE (reference sequence). This CDR3 has 17 residues. CDR3 region: CASSLLAGGRTYNEQFF.

The rearrangement uses TRBV20-1 and TRBJ2-3; TCRdb selects TRBD2, and the lack of DNA leaves this call unchecked. Germline CDR1 is DFQATT and CDR2 is SNEGSKA (reference sequence). CDR3 length: 17 amino acids. This chain's CDR3 is CSARSPFSSGRTDTQYF.

The chain employs TRBV7-9 and TRBJ2-3. The CDR3 has 15 amino acids. Germline lookup yields CDR1 SEHNR and CDR2 FQNEAQ (reference sequence). The CDR3 spells CASSLPTPSTDTQYF.